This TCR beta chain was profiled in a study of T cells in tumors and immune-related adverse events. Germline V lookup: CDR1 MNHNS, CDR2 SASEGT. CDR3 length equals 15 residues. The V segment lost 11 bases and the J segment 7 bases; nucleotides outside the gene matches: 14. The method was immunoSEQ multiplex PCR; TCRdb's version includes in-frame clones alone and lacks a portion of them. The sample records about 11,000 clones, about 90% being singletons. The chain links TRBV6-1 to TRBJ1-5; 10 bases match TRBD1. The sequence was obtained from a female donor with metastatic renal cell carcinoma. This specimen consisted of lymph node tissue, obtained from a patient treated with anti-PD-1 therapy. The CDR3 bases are TGTGCCGCCCGACAGGGGGCAGGGGTAGGGCAGCCCCAGCATTTT. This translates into CAARQGAGVGQPQHF.